The subject of this entry is one T cell receptor (beta chain). The data originate from a study of blood T cell repertoires in COVID-19. Across the whole study: Samples of COVID-19 (acute and convalescent) were obtained from the United States, Italy and Spain. Sample material is recorded as cDNA or gDNA derived from T cells, B-cell-depleted T cells, or PBMCs.

Across 20 to 25 US areas, participants ranged in age from roughly 18 to 95 years. The CDR3 sequence is 15 residues long. Trimming left V 1 base short and J 3 bases short, with 10 bases between. Germline CDR1 SGHVS, CDR2 FQNEAQ. The repertoire was sequenced with immunoSEQ multiplex PCR; TCRdb's copy has only in-frame clones and lacks some. This sample has fewer than 350,000 clones, with roughly 91% found just once. The source is a woman aged 60-75 years in a cohort exposed to, infected with or recovered from COVID-19 (not recorded which). The chain has TRBV7-8 and TRBJ2-1, with a possible D match to TRBD2 (5 bases). Sequencing was done on a sample of PBMCs or T cells enriched from blood (not recorded which). The CDR3 coding sequence is TGTGCCAGCAGCTTAGTTGGCGGACTCTACAATGAGCAGTTCTTC. Residues: CASSLVGGLYNEQFF.